What follows are 27 T cell receptor beta chains derived from one specimen sequenced in a study of T cells after yellow fever vaccination. TCRdb independently ran MiXCR on the 5' RACE reads; one entry per CDR3 protein. The sample holds tens of thousands of distinct CDR3 sequences; around 7% are singletons and the top ten take around 45%. This sample comprised CD8+ T cells sorted from PBMCs, obtained on the day of the yellow fever booster vaccination. Source of these receptors: a man younger than 45 who received the YFV17D yellow fever vaccine.

This clonotype was counted only a few times. V and J are TRBV25-1 and TRBJ2-1; 7 bases line up with TRBD1. Looked up from germline, CDR1 is MGHDK and CDR2 is SYGVNS. The CDR3 has 12 residues. V lost 8 bases and J lost 4; bases outside the gene matches: 2. CDR3 DNA sequence: TGTGCCAGCGCACAGGGGTACAATGAGCAGTTCTTC. Translated: CASAQGYNEQFF.

This clonotype was seen many times. The J gene is TRBJ2-7, the V gene TRBV7-9, with TRBD2 matching 11 bases. The CDR3 covers 14 residues. The germline V gene encodes CDR1 SEHNR and CDR2 FQNEAQ (reference sequence). V trimming: 4 bases; J trimming: 4 bases; junction bases outside the gene matches: 3. The CDR3 DNA follows: TGTGCCAGCAGCTCCGGGACTAGCGGATACGAGCAGTACTTC. Its protein is CASSSGTSGYEQYF.

The rearrangement links TRBV7-3 to TRBJ2-6; 7 bases match TRBD2. V shed 1 base and J 0 bases; nucleotides not matched to a gene: 3. Germline V lookup: CDR1 SGHTA, CDR2 FQGTGA. The CDR3 is made up of 17 amino acids. CDR3 sequence: CASSLNAGVSGANVLTF. The CDR3, as DNA: TGTGCCAGCAGCTTAAACGCGGGAGTCTCTGGGGCCAACGTCCTGACTTTC.

This clonotype was detected only a few times. This chain joins TRBV7-9 and TRBJ2-1; no clear D. Trimming shortened V by 0 bases and J by 3 bases, and 6 bases separated the two germline ends. This CDR3 has 14 residues. CDR1 is SEHNR, CDR2 FQNEAQ, per germline (reference sequence). The CDR3 DNA reads as TGTGCCAGCAGCTTAGCTTTCGGCTACAATGAGCAGTTCTTC. This gives the protein CASSLAFGYNEQFF.

The CDR3 region is CASSPGPGELFF. The DNA of the CDR3 is TGTGCCAGCAGCCCTGGACCCGGGGAGCTGTTTTTT. The V gene is TRBV7-9, the J gene TRBJ2-2; D is unclear. The CDR3 runs 12 residues. Trimming left V 5 bases short and J 6 bases short, with 7 bases between. Germline CDR1 reads SEHNR; CDR2 reads FQNEAQ (reference sequence).

This clonotype has ten or more counts. The chain employs TRBV13 and TRBJ2-7; D ambiguous. V shed 0 bases and J shed 1 base, with 4 bases lying between them. Germline loops: CDR1 PRHDT, CDR2 FYEKMQ (reference sequence). CDR3 size: 13 residues. CDR3 region: CASSLGSSYEQYF. CDR3 DNA: TGTGCCAGCAGCTTAGGCAGTTCCTACGAGCAGTACTTC.

There are a few counts of this clonotype. The chain has TRBV29-1 and TRBJ1-3; tentative D call: TRBD1 (6 bases). V lost 7 bases and J lost 1, with 17 bases in between. Germline assignment: CDR1 SQVTM and CDR2 ANQGSEA. The CDR3 runs to 15 residues. CDR3 DNA: TGCAGCGCAACGGGCAGGCAGGGGTCTGGAAACACCATATATTTT. Its translation: CSATGRQGSGNTIYF.

This clonotype has just a few counts. V gene TRBV12-3 or TRBV12-4 combines with J gene TRBJ2-3; 9 bases are a match to TRBD2. V shed 7 bases and J 5 bases; nucleotides not matched to a gene: 7. This CDR3 has 14 amino acids. CDR3 DNA: TGTGCCAGCAACCCGACTAGCGGAGGAGATACGCAGTATTTT. Its translation is CASNPTSGGDTQYF.

The sample holds a few counts of this clonotype. The V call is TRBV6-5, the J call TRBJ2-1, with 9 bases aligning to TRBD1. This CDR3 spans 16 amino acids. V lost 2 bases and J lost 6; bases outside the gene matches: 8. CDR1 MNHEY and CDR2 SVGAGI come from the germline V gene. This chain's CDR3 is CASSYNPDRGGNEQFF. The CDR3 DNA sequence: TGTGCCAGCAGTTACAACCCGGACAGGGGAGGCAATGAGCAGTTCTTC.

This clonotype was seen more than once but under ten times. This sequence joins TRBV7-6 and TRBJ2-3, with TRBD1 identical over 7 bases. Trimming cost V 5 bases and J 4 bases; bases outside gene matches: 3. This CDR3 is built from 13 residues. Germline V gene lookup returns CDR1 SGHVS and CDR2 FNYEAQ. The CDR3: CASSPTGSDTQYF. The CDR3 DNA reads as TGTGCCAGCAGCCCGACAGGGTCAGATACGCAGTATTTT.

The chain recombines TRBV30 with TRBJ1-1; D is unclear. The CDR3 spans 16 residues. Trimming left V 7 bases short and J 0 bases short, with 21 bases between. Per the germline V gene, CDR1 is GTSNPN and CDR2 is SVGIG (reference sequence). CDR3 protein: CAFPHGIAEVNTEAFF. DNA for the CDR3: TGTGCCTTTCCCCACGGGATCGCAGAAGTGAACACTGAAGCTTTCTTT.

The chain joins TRBV4-3 to TRBJ2-7, with D possibly matching TRBD2 (5 bases). Looked up from germline, CDR1 is LGHNA and CDR2 is YSLEER. The CDR3 length is 15 residues. The V gene lost 2 bases and the J gene lost 1 base, with 12 bases spanning the gap. The CDR3 nucleotides read TGCGCCAGCAGCCAACTCACGAGCGGATCCTACGAGCAGTACTTC. This encodes CASSQLTSGSYEQYF.

This clonotype was counted between two and nine times. The chain carries TRBV28 and TRBJ1-5; no clear D. In germline, CDR1 is MDHEN, CDR2 SYDVKM. V gave up 2 bases and J gave up 5 bases, with 7 bases separating them. The CDR3 runs to 13 residues. This chain's CDR3 is CASSLGRDQPQHF. CDR3 nucleotide sequence: TGTGCCAGCAGTTTAGGGAGAGATCAGCCCCAGCATTTT.

This chain joins TRBV20-1 and TRBJ2-1, with TRBD2 matching 14 bases. This CDR3 comprises 16 residues. Losses at the gene ends were 5 bases for V and 6 bases for J; bases not matched to a gene: 9. Per germline, CDR1 DFQATT and CDR2 SNEGSKA (reference sequence). CDR3 sequence reads: CSAEHTGTSGSNEQFF. DNA of the CDR3: TGCAGTGCTGAACATACCGGGACTAGCGGGAGCAATGAGCAGTTCTTC.

The DNA of the CDR3 is TGCGCCAGCAGCCAGGCCCCGGACGCAGGGAAGATTGTCACCGGGGAGCTGTTTTTT. Translated, it gives CASSQAPDAGKIVTGELFF. This rearrangement joins TRBV4-3 to TRBJ2-2; TRBD1 might be the D (5 bases). This CDR3 comprises 19 residues. Germline V gene lookup returns CDR1 LGHNA and CDR2 YSLEER. The V gene lost 3 bases and the J gene lost 4 bases, with 24 bases spanning the gap.

The gene calls are TRBV5-1 and TRBJ2-1, with 11 nucleotides matching TRBD2. The CDR3 runs to 15 residues. V trimming: 4 bases; J trimming: 6 bases; junction bases outside the gene matches: 6. The germline gives CDR1 SGHRS, CDR2 YFSETQ. CDR3 in amino acids: CASSDWTSGFNEQFF. The CDR3 DNA is TGCGCCAGCAGCGACTGGACTAGCGGGTTCAATGAGCAGTTCTTC. Looking up the rest from reference TRBV5-1 and TRBJ2-1 gives the full variable domain: KAGVTQTPRYLIKTRGQQVTLSCSPISGHRSVSWYQQTPGQGLQFLFEYFSETQRNKGNFPGRFSGRQFSNSRSEMNVSTLELGDSALYLCASSDWTSGFNEQFFGPGTRLTVL.

In its sample, this clonotype was seen a few times. The chain uses TRBV20-1 and TRBJ1-2; D ambiguous. The V gene lost 1 base and the J gene lost 4 bases, with 10 bases spanning the gap. This CDR3 comprises 13 residues. Germline-derived CDR1 and CDR2 are DFQATT and SNEGSKA (reference sequence). CDR3 DNA sequence: TGCAGTGCTAGAGTGGTGGACTTCTATGGCTACACCTTC. Translated: CSARVVDFYGYTF.

The chain couples TRBV19 to TRBJ2-1, with D possibly TRBD2 on 6 matching bases. Trimming left V 3 bases short and J 6 bases short, with 9 bases between. Germline CDR1 and CDR2: LNHDA and SQIVND (reference sequence). The CDR3 runs to 13 residues. The CDR3 bases are TGTGCCAGTAGTATGGTGGAGGGCAATGAGCAGTTCTTC. This sequence encodes CASSMVEGNEQFF.

This clonotype was seen a few times. V gene TRBV4-1 combines with J gene TRBJ2-4; possibly TRBD2 for D (6 bases). Germline CDR1 MGHRA, CDR2 YSYEKL. V was cut by 4 bases and J by 5 bases, with 12 bases left in between. CDR3 length equals 14 residues. The CDR3 reads CASSRRESENIQYF. The CDR3 DNA reads TGCGCCAGCAGCCGCCGGGAGAGTGAAAACATTCAGTACTTC.

The sample holds many counts of this clonotype. The chain uses TRBV7-6 and TRBJ2-7; TRBD1 aligns across 9 bases. This CDR3 spans 13 amino acids. Germline V gives CDR1 SGHVS, CDR2 FNYEAQ. J gave up 10 bases and V 8 bases, and 12 bases lay outside the gene matches. CDR3 protein: CASAGQGSSRQYF. The CDR3 region has the DNA TGTGCCAGCGCGGGACAGGGTTCGTCGCGACAGTACTTC.

This clonotype was observed a handful of times. This rearrangement joins TRBV7-6 to TRBJ2-6, with no clear D. Trimming left V 2 bases short and J 1 base short, with 9 bases between. CDR1 and CDR2 from the germline V gene are SGHVS and FNYEAQ. The CDR3 contains 16 residues. The CDR3 bases are TGTGCCAGCAGCTTATGGTCCGGGTCTGGGGCCAACGTCCTGACTTTC. Residues: CASSLWSGSGANVLTF.

In its sample, this clonotype was seen many times. The chain links TRBV7-2 to TRBJ2-2; D gene unclear. This CDR3 comprises 17 residues. The germline V gene has CDR1 SGHTA and CDR2 FQGNSA. Trimming pared 0 bases from V and 4 bases from J, leaving 15 bases between. The CDR3 is CASSLAYIGSSTGELFF. The CDR3 DNA follows: TGTGCCAGCAGCTTAGCATACATAGGATCCTCCACCGGGGAGCTGTTTTTT.

The DNA for the CDR3 is TGCAGCGTTGGCCAGGGGGCCTACGAGCAGTACTTC. Its translation is CSVGQGAYEQYF. The chain has TRBV29-1 and TRBJ2-7; 7 bases line up with TRBD1. Germline values: CDR1 SQVTM, CDR2 ANQGSEA. J gave up 2 bases and V 4 bases, and 2 bases lay outside the gene matches. There are 12 residues in the CDR3.

V is TRBV10-3 and J is TRBJ2-2; the match to TRBD1 covers 7 bases. Trimming removed 2 bases from V and 5 bases from J; junction bases left unmatched: 11. This CDR3 region has 17 residues. CDR1 is ENHRY and CDR2 is SYGVKD in the germline V gene. CDR3 sequence reads: CAISEHADPTGTGELFF. The CDR3 DNA reads as TGTGCCATCAGTGAGCACGCCGATCCGACAGGGACCGGGGAGCTGTTTTTT.

The chain has TRBV29-1 and TRBJ2-7; D might be TRBD1 (6 bases). Trimming removed 5 bases at V and 2 bases at J, with 13 bases between. The CDR3 spans 13 residues. Germline CDR1 and CDR2: SQVTM and ANQGSEA. CDR3 in amino acids: CSVSTGTTYEQYF. The CDR3 DNA is TGCAGCGTTTCGACAGGAACAACCTACGAGCAGTACTTC.

The chain couples TRBV9 to TRBJ2-1, with D uncertain. Germline V gene sequence: CDR1 SGDLS, CDR2 YYNGEE. Trimming stripped 3 bases from V and 10 bases from J, with 23 bases between. The CDR3 loop spans 16 amino acids. CDR3 amino acids: CASSAPEADPMDEQFF. Here the CDR3 DNA reads TGTGCCAGCAGCGCTCCCGAGGCGGACCCTATGGACGAGCAGTTCTTC. The full variable domain, rest sourced from reference TRBV9 and TRBJ2-1, is DSGVTQTPKHLITATGQRVTLRCSPRSGDLSVYWYQQSLDQGLQFLIQYYNGEERAKGNILERFSAQQFPDLHSELNLSSLELGDSALYFCASSAPEADPMDEQFFGPGTRLTVL.

This clonotype occurred many times. Here the CDR3 reads CASSPPTSAYNEQFF. CDR3 DNA: TGTGCCAGCTCACCACCGACTAGCGCATACAATGAGCAGTTCTTC. The V and J genes are TRBV18 and TRBJ2-1; 8 nucleotides match TRBD2. Per germline, CDR1 KGHSH and CDR2 LQKENI. CDR3 length: 15 residues. The V segment lost 0 bases and the J segment 4 bases; nucleotides outside the gene matches: 2. The full variable domain, with the rest looked up from reference TRBV18 and TRBJ2-1, is NAGVMQNPRHLVRRRGQEARLRCSPMKGHSHVYWYRQLPEEGLKFMVYLQKENIIDESGMPKERFSAEFPKEGPSILRIQQVVRGDSAAYFCASSPPTSAYNEQFFGPGTRLTVL.